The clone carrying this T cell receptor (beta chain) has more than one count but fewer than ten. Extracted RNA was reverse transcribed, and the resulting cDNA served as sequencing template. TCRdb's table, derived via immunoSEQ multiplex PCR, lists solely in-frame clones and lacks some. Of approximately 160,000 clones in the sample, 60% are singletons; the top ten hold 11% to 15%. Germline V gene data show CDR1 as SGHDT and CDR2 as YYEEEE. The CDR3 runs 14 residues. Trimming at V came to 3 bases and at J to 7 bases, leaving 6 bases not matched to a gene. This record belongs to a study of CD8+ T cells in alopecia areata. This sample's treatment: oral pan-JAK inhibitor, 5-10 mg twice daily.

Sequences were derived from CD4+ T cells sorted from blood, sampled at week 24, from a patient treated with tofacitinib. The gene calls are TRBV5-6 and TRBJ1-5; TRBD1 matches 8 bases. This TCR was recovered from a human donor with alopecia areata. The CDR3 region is CASSSGTGLQPQHF. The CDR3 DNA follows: TGTGCCAGCAGCTCCGGGACAGGATTACAGCCCCAGCATTTT.